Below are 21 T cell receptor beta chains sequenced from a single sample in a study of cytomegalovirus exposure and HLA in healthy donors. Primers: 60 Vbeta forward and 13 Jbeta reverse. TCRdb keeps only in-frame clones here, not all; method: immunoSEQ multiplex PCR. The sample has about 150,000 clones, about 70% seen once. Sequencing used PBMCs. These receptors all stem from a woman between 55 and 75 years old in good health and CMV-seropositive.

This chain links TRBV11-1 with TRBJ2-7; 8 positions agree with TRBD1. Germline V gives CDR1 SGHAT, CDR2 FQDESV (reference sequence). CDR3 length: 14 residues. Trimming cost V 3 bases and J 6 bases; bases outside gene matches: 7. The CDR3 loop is CASSFPGQVGEQYF. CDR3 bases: TGTGCCAGCAGCTTCCCGGGACAGGTGGGCGAGCAGTACTTC.

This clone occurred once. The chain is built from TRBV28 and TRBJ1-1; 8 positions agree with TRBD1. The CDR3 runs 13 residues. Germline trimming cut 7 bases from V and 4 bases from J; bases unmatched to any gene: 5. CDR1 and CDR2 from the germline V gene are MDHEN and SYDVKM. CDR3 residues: CASNSGGITEAFF. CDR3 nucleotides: TGTGCCAGCAATTCAGGGGGCATCACTGAAGCTTTCTTT.

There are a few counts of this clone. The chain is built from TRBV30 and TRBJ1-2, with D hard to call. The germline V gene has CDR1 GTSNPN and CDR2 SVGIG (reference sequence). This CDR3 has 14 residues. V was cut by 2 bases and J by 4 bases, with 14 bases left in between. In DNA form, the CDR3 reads TGTGCCTGGAGTACCCCACAAGCTAGCTATGGCTACACCTTC. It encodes CAWSTPQASYGYTF.

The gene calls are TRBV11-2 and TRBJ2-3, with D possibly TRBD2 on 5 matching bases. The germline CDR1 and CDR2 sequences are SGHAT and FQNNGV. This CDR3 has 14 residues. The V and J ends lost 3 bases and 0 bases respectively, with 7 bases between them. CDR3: CASSFSGSTDTQYF. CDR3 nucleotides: TGTGCCAGCAGCTTTTCGGGGAGCACAGATACGCAGTATTTT.

The CDR3, as DNA: TGCGCCAGCAGCCAAGGAGGCCCCTTTACGAACACTGAAGCTTTCTTT. Its translation is CASSQGGPFTNTEAFF. The chain links TRBV4-1 to TRBJ1-1; D remains unclear. With 1 base removed from V and 1 base from J, the gap between germline ends came to 13 bases. CDR1 and CDR2 (germline): MGHRA, YSYEKL. The CDR3 is 16 residues long.

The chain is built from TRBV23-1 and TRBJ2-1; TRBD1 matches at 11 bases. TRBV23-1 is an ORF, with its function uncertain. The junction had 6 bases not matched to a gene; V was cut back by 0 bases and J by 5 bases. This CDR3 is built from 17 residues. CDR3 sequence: CASSQSWGDRGNNEQFF. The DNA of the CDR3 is TGCGCCAGCAGTCAATCTTGGGGGGACAGGGGGAACAATGAGCAGTTCTTC.

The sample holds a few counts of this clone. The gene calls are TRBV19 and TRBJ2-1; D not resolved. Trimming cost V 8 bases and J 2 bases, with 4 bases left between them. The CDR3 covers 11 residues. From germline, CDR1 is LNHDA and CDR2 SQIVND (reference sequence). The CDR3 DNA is TGTGCCAGTGCGGCCTACAATGAGCAGTTCTTC. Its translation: CASAAYNEQFF.

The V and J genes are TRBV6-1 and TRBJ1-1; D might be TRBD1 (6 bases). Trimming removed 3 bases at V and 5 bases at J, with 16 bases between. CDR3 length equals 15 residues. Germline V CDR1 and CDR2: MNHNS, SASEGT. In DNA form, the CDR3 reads TGTGCCAGCAGTGATAGGGGCAGGGGCGTGACTGAAGCTTTCTTT. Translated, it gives CASSDRGRGVTEAFF.

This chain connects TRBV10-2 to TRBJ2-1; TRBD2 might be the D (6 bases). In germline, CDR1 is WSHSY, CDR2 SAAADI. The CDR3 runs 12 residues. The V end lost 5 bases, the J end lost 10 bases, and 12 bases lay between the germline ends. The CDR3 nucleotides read TGCGCCAGCAGTCGGGGGACCCAGGAGCAGTTCTTC. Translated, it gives CASSRGTQEQFF.

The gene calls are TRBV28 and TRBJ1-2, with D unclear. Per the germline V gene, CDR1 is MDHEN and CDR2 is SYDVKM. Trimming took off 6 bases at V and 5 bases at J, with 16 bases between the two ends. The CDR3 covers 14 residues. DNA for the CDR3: TGTGCCAGCAGGCCGGTTCCCGAGTCTTATGGCTACACCTTC. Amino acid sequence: CASRPVPESYGYTF.

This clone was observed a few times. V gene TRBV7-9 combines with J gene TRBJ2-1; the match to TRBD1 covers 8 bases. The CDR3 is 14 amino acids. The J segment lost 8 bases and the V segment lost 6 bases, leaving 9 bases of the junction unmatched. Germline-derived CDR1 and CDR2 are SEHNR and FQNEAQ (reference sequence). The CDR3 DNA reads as TGTGCCAGCAGGCAAAACCAACAGGGGGATGAGCAGTTCTTC. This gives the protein CASRQNQQGDEQFF.

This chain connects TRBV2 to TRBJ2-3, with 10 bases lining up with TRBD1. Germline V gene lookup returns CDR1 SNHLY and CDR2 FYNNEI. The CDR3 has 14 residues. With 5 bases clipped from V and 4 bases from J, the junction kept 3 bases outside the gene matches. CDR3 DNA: TGTGCCAGCAGTTGGACAGGGGGTGCAGATACGCAGTATTTT. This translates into CASSWTGGADTQYF.

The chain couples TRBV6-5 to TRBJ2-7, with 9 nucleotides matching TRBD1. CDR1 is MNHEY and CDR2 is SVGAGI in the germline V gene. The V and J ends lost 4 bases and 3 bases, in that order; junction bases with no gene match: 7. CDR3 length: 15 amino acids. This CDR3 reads CASSSPGQGNYEQYF. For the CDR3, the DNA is TGTGCCAGCAGTTCTCCGGGACAGGGAAACTACGAGCAGTACTTC.

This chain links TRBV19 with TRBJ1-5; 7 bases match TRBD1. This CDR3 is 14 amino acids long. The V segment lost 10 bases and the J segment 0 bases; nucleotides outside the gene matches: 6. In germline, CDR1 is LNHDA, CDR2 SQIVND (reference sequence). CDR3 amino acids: CATWDSFSNQPQHF. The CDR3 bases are TGTGCCACCTGGGACAGTTTTAGCAATCAGCCCCAGCATTTT.

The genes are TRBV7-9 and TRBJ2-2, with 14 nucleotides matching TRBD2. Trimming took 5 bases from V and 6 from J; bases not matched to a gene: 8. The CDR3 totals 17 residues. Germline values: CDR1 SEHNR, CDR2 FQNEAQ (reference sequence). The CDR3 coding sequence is TGTGCCAGCAGCCCAGGGACTAGCGGGAGAACGGCCGGGGAGCTGTTTTTT. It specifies CASSPGTSGRTAGELFF.

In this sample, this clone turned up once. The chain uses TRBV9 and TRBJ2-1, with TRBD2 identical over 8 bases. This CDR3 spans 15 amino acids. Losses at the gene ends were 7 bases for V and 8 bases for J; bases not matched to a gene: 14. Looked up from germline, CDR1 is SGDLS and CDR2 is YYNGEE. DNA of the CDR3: TGTGCCAGCGGTTGGGGGGTAGCGGGATCTCATGAGCAGTTCTTC. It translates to CASGWGVAGSHEQFF.

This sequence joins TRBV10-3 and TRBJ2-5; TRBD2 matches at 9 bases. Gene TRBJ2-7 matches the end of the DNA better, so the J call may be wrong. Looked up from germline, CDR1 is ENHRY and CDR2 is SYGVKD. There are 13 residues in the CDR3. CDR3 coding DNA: TGTGCCATCAGTGGCGGGAGGGCCTACGAGCAGTACTTC. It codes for CAISGGRAYEQYF.

This chain's CDR3 is CASSQDGTGVDEQYF. CDR3 nucleotide sequence: TGCGCCAGCAGCCAAGACGGGACAGGGGTTGACGAGCAGTACTTC. The chain joins TRBV4-1 to TRBJ2-7; TRBD1 matches 10 bases. This CDR3 has 15 residues. The germline V gene has CDR1 MGHRA and CDR2 YSYEKL. Trimming at V came to 0 bases and at J to 5 bases, leaving 4 bases not matched to a gene.

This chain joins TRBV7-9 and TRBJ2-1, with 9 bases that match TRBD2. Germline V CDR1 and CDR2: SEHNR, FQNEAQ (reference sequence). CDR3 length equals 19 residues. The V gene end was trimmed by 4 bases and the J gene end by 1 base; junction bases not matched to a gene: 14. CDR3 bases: TGTGCCAGCAGCTCCTACGCCACTAGCGGGTCGGGATCCTACAATGAGCAGTTCTTC. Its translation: CASSSYATSGSGSYNEQFF. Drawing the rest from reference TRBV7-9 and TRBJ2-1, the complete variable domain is DTGVSQNPRHKITKRGQNVTFRCDPISEHNRLYWYRQTLGQGPEFLTYFQNEAQLEKSRLLSDRFSAERPKGSFSTLEIQRTEQGDSAMYLCASSSYATSGSGSYNEQFFGPGTRLTVL.

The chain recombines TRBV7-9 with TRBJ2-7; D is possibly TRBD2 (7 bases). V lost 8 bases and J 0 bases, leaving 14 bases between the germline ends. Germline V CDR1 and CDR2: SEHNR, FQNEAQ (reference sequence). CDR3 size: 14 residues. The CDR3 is CASSGGPNSYEQYF. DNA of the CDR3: TGTGCCAGCTCCGGGGGGCCCAACTCCTACGAGCAGTACTTC.

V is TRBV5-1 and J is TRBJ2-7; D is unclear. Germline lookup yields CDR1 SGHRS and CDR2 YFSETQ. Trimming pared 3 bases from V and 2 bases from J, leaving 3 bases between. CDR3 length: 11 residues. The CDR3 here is CASSSAYEQYF. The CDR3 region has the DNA TGCGCCAGCAGCTCCGCCTACGAGCAGTACTTC.